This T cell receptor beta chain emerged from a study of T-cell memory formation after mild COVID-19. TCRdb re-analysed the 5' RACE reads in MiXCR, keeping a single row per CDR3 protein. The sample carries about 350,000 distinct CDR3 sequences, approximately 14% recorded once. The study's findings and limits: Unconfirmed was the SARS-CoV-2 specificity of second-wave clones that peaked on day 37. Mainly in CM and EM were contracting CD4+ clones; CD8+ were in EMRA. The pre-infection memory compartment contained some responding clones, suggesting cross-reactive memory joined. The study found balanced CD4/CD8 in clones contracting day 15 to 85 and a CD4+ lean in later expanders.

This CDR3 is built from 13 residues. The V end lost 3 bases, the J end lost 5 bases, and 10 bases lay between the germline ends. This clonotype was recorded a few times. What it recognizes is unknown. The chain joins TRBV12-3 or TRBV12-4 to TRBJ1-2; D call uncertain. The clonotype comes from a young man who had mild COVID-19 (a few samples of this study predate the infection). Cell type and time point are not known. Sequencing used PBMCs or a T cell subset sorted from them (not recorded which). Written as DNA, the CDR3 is TGTGCCAGCAGTTTTTTAGGGAGGTATGGCTACACCTTC. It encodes CASSFLGRYGYTF.